This TCR beta chain was recovered during a study of T cell repertoires in cytomegalovirus infection. Study-wide context: Indicated by public TCR beta signatures were CMV infection and matching HLA type. Whole-study results and caveats: Ex vivo responses were dominated by HLA-C-restricted CMV-specific TCR beta clonotypes. Cumulative frequency of public TCR beta families picked out carriers of CMV plus the relevant HLA.

Comments on this clonotype: Its antigen is undetermined.

TCRdb passed the reads through MiXCR, listing each CDR3 protein once. The data show 450,000 to 600,000 distinct CDR3 sequences, around 10% seen once. V shed 5 bases and J 2 bases; nucleotides not matched to a gene: 2. Germline V lookup: CDR1 MNHEY, CDR2 SVGEGT. This CDR3 is built from 15 residues. The rearrangement links TRBV6-2 or TRBV6-3 to TRBJ2-2; the match to TRBD1 covers 10 bases. Sequences were obtained from PBMCs. The source is a human donor in good health (CMV status not recorded). Some clones in this sample may be carry-over from other donors' samples. The CDR3 is CASSRQGANTGELFF. The CDR3 nucleotides are TGTGCCAGCAGTCGACAGGGGGCTAACACCGGGGAGCTGTTTTTT.